The next 5 T cell receptor beta chains were all read from a single sample in a study of radiation and T cells in renal cell carcinoma. Data came from immunoSEQ multiplex PCR; TCRdb stores just in-frame clones and leaves some out. The repertoire has roughly 60,000 clones, roughly 79% of them found once; the top ten carry roughly 6.1%. Stated time point: blood 2 weeks post-SBRT. Treatment of the sample: 15 Gy SBRT to primary tumor, nephrectomy 4 weeks later. The starting material was blood, obtained from a patient whose treatment included radiotherapy and nephrectomy. These receptors all come from a man between 60 and 70 years old with renal cell carcinoma.

The chain has TRBV7-6 and TRBJ2-5; TRBD2 matches 8 bases. Germline lookup yields CDR1 SGHVS and CDR2 FNYEAQ. V shed 5 bases and J 5 bases; nucleotides not matched to a gene: 10. The CDR3 is 15 residues long. The CDR3 sequence: CASSGGLASAETQYF. For the CDR3, the DNA is TGTGCCAGCAGCGGAGGACTAGCCTCTGCCGAGACCCAGTACTTC.

V and J are TRBV27 and TRBJ1-3, with D possibly TRBD1 on 6 matching bases. Germline V gene data show CDR1 as MNHEY and CDR2 as SMNVEV (reference sequence). V dropped 2 bases and J dropped 0 bases, with 8 bases sitting between them. The CDR3 has 15 residues. Here the CDR3 reads CASSLRGSSGNTIYF. DNA for the CDR3: TGTGCCAGCAGTTTAAGGGGGAGCTCTGGAAACACCATATATTTT.

This chain links TRBV2 with TRBJ2-1, with D perhaps matching TRBD1 (6 bases). Germline CDR1 and CDR2: SNHLY and FYNNEI. V lost 6 bases to trimming and J lost 5 bases, with 11 bases between them. This CDR3 spans 13 amino acids. The chain's CDR3 is CASRFDRNNEQFF. The CDR3 nucleotides are TGTGCCAGCAGGTTCGACAGGAACAATGAGCAGTTCTTC.

The rearrangement joins TRBV4-2 to TRBJ2-1; 9 bases match TRBD1. CDR1 LGHNA and CDR2 YNFKEQ come from the germline V gene. This CDR3 spans 17 amino acids. The junction had 12 bases not matched to a gene; V was cut back by 0 bases and J by 9 bases. DNA of the CDR3: TGTGCCAGCAGCCAAGACCGAGGGACAGGGAATGGTGGTGAGCAGTTCTTC. Its translation is CASSQDRGTGNGGEQFF.

The chain joins TRBV9 to TRBJ1-4; no firm D call. The V end lost 0 bases, the J end lost 8 bases, and 11 bases lay between the germline ends. Germline CDR1 SGDLS, CDR2 YYNGEE. The CDR3 extends over 14 amino acids. The CDR3 loop reads CASSVGSTEEKLFF. The CDR3 nucleotides are TGTGCCAGCAGCGTAGGATCGACTGAAGAAAAACTGTTTTTT.